This T cell receptor (beta chain) comes out of a study of blood T cells in healthy people across ages. Study summary: Template-switching capture recovered about one barcoded beta molecule per two T cells. Findings and caveats of the study: The donors' CMV status was not determined, possibly confounding changes in expanded clonotypes.

There are 16 residues in the CDR3. Trimming removed 4 bases from V and 5 bases from J; junction bases left unmatched: 9. From germline, CDR1 is SNHLY and CDR2 FYNNEI. Turning to this clonotype: The antigen is not known.

A J-beta primer mix and a sample-barcoded 5' primer were used in a second PCR of about 7 to 12 cycles. From the 5' RACE reads, TCRdb called clonotypes with MiXCR, one entry per CDR3 protein. The sample lists under 750,000 distinct CDR3 sequences, around 48% occurring once. The sample taken for sequencing was blood. This TCR came from a man older than 75 in good health. V and J are TRBV2 and TRBJ2-1, with TRBD2 matching over 9 bases. CDR3 amino acids: CASSGGGASGNNEQFF. CDR3 DNA: TGTGCCAGCAGTGGTGGCGGGGCTAGCGGGAACAATGAGCAGTTCTTC.